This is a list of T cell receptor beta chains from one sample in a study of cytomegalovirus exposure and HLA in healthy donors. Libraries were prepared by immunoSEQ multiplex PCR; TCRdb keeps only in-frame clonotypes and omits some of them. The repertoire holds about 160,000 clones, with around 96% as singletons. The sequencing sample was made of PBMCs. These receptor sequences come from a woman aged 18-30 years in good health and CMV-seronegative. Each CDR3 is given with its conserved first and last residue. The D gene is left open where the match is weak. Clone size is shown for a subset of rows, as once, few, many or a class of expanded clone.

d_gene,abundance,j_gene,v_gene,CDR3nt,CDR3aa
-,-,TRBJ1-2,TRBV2,TGTGCCAGCAGTCTTCAGGGGTCTAACTATGGCTACACCTTC,CASSLQGSNYGYTF
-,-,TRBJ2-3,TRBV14,TGTGCCAGCAGCCAAGGAGGCAGAAGCACAGATACGCAGTATTTT,CASSQGGRSTDTQYF
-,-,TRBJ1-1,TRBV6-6,TGTGCCAGCAGTTACGGGCAGAACACTGAAGCTTTCTTT,CASSYGQNTEAFF
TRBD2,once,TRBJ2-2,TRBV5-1,TGCGCCAGCAGCCCGCCGACTAGCGGGGGGGCTATTGGCGGGGAGCTGTTTTTT,CASSPPTSGGAIGGELFF
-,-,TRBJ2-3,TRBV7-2,TGTGCCAGCAGCAGAGGTGGGTCAGATACGCAGTATTTT,CASSRGGSDTQYF
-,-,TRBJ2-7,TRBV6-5,TGTGCCAGCAGCATGGGGGGGCGGATCTACGAGCAGTACTTC,CASSMGGRIYEQYF
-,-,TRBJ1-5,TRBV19,TGTGCCAGTAGTATAGGGCCGGGTAACGTTCCCCCCTATAGCAATCAGCCCCAGCATTTT,CASSIGPGNVPPYSNQPQHF
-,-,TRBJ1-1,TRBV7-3,TGTGCCAGCAGCTCCGGACTCGGGGGAGGGAAAAACACTGAAGCTTTCTTT,CASSSGLGGGKNTEAFF
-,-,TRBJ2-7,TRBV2,TGTGCCAGCAGACGACAGGGGAGGGGCGACGAGCAGTACTTC,CASRRQGRGDEQYF
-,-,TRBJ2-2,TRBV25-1,TGTGCCAGCACGATCGGGTCAGGGTTTAGAGGCCGCACCGGGGAGCTGTTTTTT,CASTIGSGFRGRTGELFF
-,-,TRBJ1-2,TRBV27,TGTGCCAGCAGTCCCCGACAGTTCACTAACTATGGCTACACCTTC,CASSPRQFTNYGYTF
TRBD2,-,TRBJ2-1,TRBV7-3,TGTGCCAGCAGCTTAGCGTCTAGCGGGGGGAACAATGAGCAGTTCTTC,CASSLASSGGNNEQFF
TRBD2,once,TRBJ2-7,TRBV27,TGTGCCAGCAGCCGGCTAGCGGGGACCTACGAGCAGTACTTC,CASSRLAGTYEQYF
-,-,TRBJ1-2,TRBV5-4,TGTGCCAGCAGCGGAGCCAGGGGACCCACGCCCACTTATGGCTACACCTTC,CASSGARGPTPTYGYTF
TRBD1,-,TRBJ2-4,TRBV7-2,TGTGCCAGCAGCTCCCCTCGGGACAGGGGGAACATTCAGTACTTC,CASSSPRDRGNIQYF
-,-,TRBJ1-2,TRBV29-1,TGCAGCGTGCAAGACCGGGCTAACTATGGCTACACCTTC,CSVQDRANYGYTF
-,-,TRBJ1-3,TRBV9,TGTGCCAGCAGCGTAGTAAACAAGGGAGTATTCAGCTCTGGAAACACCATATATTTT,CASSVVNKGVFSSGNTIYF